The T cell receptor (beta chain) under discussion was sequenced for a study of T cell changes during pregnancy in multiple sclerosis (dated by TCRdb to the late 2010s). Study-wide context: In women with multiple sclerosis, the researchers looked at how the T cell repertoire shifted as pregnancy progressed.

Libraries were constructed by the immunoSEQ multiplex PCR assay. TCRdb obtained this table from immuneACCESS and retained in-frame rearrangements with V and J assigned. These tables miss some clones; where compared with another copy, unresolved V genes account for less than half of the shortfall, and the remainder is unexplained. The sample table records about 61,000 clones; about nine tenths of these occur just once. Clones ranked in the top ten supply approximately 0.91% of the sample. The germline V gene supplies CDR1 SGHTA and CDR2 FQGNSA. Its CDR3 holds 13 amino acids, cysteine through phenylalanine. Only CDR3 DNA is held: 39 bases, read in frame from base 1. V and J are truncated by 2 bases and 1 base respectively, leaving an intervening sequence of 5 bases. The count of this clone is one. What this receptor recognizes is not known. Base-call qualities are not available, and no considerably larger clone is one nucleotide away.

The sample was peripheral blood, taken in the first trimester of pregnancy. The V gene is TRBV7-2 and the J gene is TRBJ1-1, and the D gene may be TRBD1, 5 bases matching. This TCR came from a female donor in good health, enrolled as a control in a pregnancy study. The base sequence is TGTGCCAGCAGCTTACAGGGGAACACTGAAGCTTTCTTT. This is translated as CASSLQGNTEAFF.